This is a list of T cell receptor beta chains from one sample in a study of cytomegalovirus exposure and HLA in healthy donors. This table comes from immunoSEQ multiplex PCR, and its TCRdb copy is limited to in-frame clones, with some not included. The sample lists around 150,000 clones; 85% to 90% were seen once. The source material was PBMCs. The receptors shown here come from a woman in her twenties or thirties in good health and CMV-seronegative. Both conserved end residues are part of each CDR3. A D gene is named only where the DNA matches it firmly. Some rows mark clone size as missing; the rest say once, few, many or name a class of expanded clone.

V gene: TRBV19; D gene: TRBD1; J gene: TRBJ1-1; CDR3 length: 14; clone size: once; CDR3 DNA: TGTGCCAGTAGTCGAGGGGGCTCATACACTGAAGCTTTCTTT; CDR3 protein: CASSRGGSYTEAFF
V gene: TRBV30; D gene: .; J gene: TRBJ1-4; CDR3 length: 15; clone size: .; CDR3 DNA: TGTGCCTGGAGTGTGGCAGGGAGGGATAAGGAAAAACTGTTTTTT; CDR3 protein: CAWSVAGRDKEKLFF
V gene: TRBV29-1; D gene: TRBD1; J gene: TRBJ2-7; CDR3 length: 12; clone size: .; CDR3 DNA: TGCAGCGTAAAACAGGGGGGCTACGAGCAGTACTTC; CDR3 protein: CSVKQGGYEQYF
V gene: TRBV10-3; D gene: .; J gene: TRBJ2-1; CDR3 length: 15; clone size: .; CDR3 DNA: TGTGCCATCAGTGAGTCGGGTATGCAGCGGAATGAGCAGTTCTTC; CDR3 protein: CAISESGMQRNEQFF
V gene: TRBV27; D gene: TRBD1; J gene: TRBJ1-1; CDR3 length: 12; clone size: .; CDR3 DNA: TGTGCCAGCAGGCAACCGGGACAGGGAGCTTTCTTT; CDR3 protein: CASRQPGQGAFF
V gene: TRBV6-5; D gene: .; J gene: TRBJ1-1; CDR3 length: 13; clone size: .; CDR3 DNA: TGTGCCAGCGAATTGGGGGGGGGAACTGAAGCTTTCTTT; CDR3 protein: CASELGGGTEAFF
V gene: TRBV19; D gene: .; J gene: TRBJ2-2; CDR3 length: 14; clone size: .; CDR3 DNA: TGTGCCAGTAACCAGGGCCTCGGATACGGGGAGCTGTTTTTT; CDR3 protein: CASNQGLGYGELFF
V gene: TRBV18; D gene: .; J gene: TRBJ2-6; CDR3 length: 15; clone size: .; CDR3 DNA: TGTGCCGGCTCACCCGGGGTTTCTGGGGCCAACGTCCTGACTTTC; CDR3 protein: CAGSPGVSGANVLTF
V gene: TRBV28; D gene: .; J gene: TRBJ1-5; CDR3 length: 12; clone size: .; CDR3 DNA: TGTGCCAGCCAGGAGGGCAGTCAGCCCCAGCATTTT; CDR3 protein: CASQEGSQPQHF
V gene: TRBV5-5; D gene: .; J gene: TRBJ2-2; CDR3 length: 15; clone size: .; CDR3 DNA: TGTGCCAGCAACTCTCAAAACCAACTTACCGGGGAGCTGTTTTTT; CDR3 protein: CASNSQNQLTGELFF
V gene: TRBV5-1; D gene: .; J gene: TRBJ1-1; CDR3 length: 12; clone size: .; CDR3 DNA: TGCGCCAGCAGCTTGGTAGAGGGTGAAGCTTTCTTT; CDR3 protein: CASSLVEGEAFF
V gene: TRBV28; D gene: TRBD2; J gene: TRBJ2-5; CDR3 length: 15; clone size: .; CDR3 DNA: TGTGCCAGCAGTTCCGACCTAGCGGGGGTGGAGACCCAGTACTTC; CDR3 protein: CASSSDLAGVETQYF
V gene: TRBV19; D gene: .; J gene: TRBJ1-4; CDR3 length: 16; clone size: .; CDR3 DNA: TGTGCCAGTAGTCCTCCAGGAGGGCGGAGGAATGAAAAACTGTTTTTT; CDR3 protein: CASSPPGGRRNEKLFF
V gene: TRBV28; D gene: TRBD2; J gene: TRBJ2-3; CDR3 length: 19; clone size: .; CDR3 DNA: TGTGCCAGCAGGAAGCGGGGGCTAGGTAGAGCGCCACGCCGAGATACGCAGTATTTT; CDR3 protein: CASRKRGLGRAPRRDTQYF
V gene: TRBV7-9; D gene: TRBD1; J gene: TRBJ1-4; CDR3 length: 12; clone size: .; CDR3 DNA: TGTGCCAGCAGCTTAGATGGCAGGGGGTTGTTTTTT; CDR3 protein: CASSLDGRGLFF
V gene: TRBV28; D gene: .; J gene: TRBJ1-2; CDR3 length: 16; clone size: .; CDR3 DNA: TGTGCCAGCATAAGTGGTTTGGCGGACAGTAACTATGGCTACACCTTC; CDR3 protein: CASISGLADSNYGYTF
V gene: TRBV7-9; D gene: TRBD1; J gene: TRBJ2-5; CDR3 length: 16; clone size: .; CDR3 DNA: TGTGCCAGCAGCTTAGATGGGACAGGAACACAAGAGACCCAGTACTTC; CDR3 protein: CASSLDGTGTQETQYF
V gene: TRBV5-1; D gene: .; J gene: TRBJ1-2; CDR3 length: 14; clone size: .; CDR3 DNA: TGCGCCAGCAGCTTTGGGGGCCCCGGGTATGGCTACACCTTC; CDR3 protein: CASSFGGPGYGYTF
V gene: TRBV29-1; D gene: .; J gene: TRBJ2-5; CDR3 length: 10; clone size: .; CDR3 DNA: TGCAGCGGCGCACAAGAGACCCAGTACTTC; CDR3 protein: CSGAQETQYF
V gene: TRBV7-2; D gene: .; J gene: TRBJ2-5; CDR3 length: 15; clone size: .; CDR3 DNA: TGTGCCAGCAGCTTACAGGGGACGTACCAAGAGACCCAGTACTTC; CDR3 protein: CASSLQGTYQETQYF
V gene: TRBV7-2; D gene: TRBD1; J gene: TRBJ2-1; CDR3 length: 15; clone size: .; CDR3 DNA: TGTGCCAGCAGACTGGACAGGGGAGCCTTCAATGAGCAGTTCTTC; CDR3 protein: CASRLDRGAFNEQFF
V gene: TRBV5-6; D gene: .; J gene: TRBJ2-2; CDR3 length: 13; clone size: few; CDR3 DNA: TGTGCCAGCAGCTTCGCGCGGTCCGGGGAGCTGTTTTTT; CDR3 protein: CASSFARSGELFF